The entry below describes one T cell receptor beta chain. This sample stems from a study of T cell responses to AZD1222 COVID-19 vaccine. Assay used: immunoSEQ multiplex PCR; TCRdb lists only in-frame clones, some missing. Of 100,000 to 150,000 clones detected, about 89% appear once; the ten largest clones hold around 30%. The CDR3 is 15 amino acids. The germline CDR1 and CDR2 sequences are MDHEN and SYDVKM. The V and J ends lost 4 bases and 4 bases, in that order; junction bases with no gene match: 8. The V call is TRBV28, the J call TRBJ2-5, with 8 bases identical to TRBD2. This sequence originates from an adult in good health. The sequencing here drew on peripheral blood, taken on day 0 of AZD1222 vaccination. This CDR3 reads CASSYGGAGGETQYF. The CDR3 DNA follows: TGTGCCAGCAGTTACGGTGGGGCGGGAGGAGAGACCCAGTACTTC.